The clone carrying this T cell receptor (beta chain) was detected a few times. Its matching antigen is unknown. TCRdb reprocessed the 5' RACE reads via MiXCR and lists one record per CDR3 protein. The profile shows some 150,000 distinct CDR3 sequences, 6% to 7% of them singletons. The sample comes from a study of T-cell memory formation after mild COVID-19. Notes on the study in general: Several responding clones turned up in pre-infection memory, indicating that cross-reactive memory may have taken part. Confirmation of SARS-CoV-2 specificity was lacking for second-wave clones peaking day 37.

V was pared by 1 base and J by 1 base, with 8 bases between. Germline V gene sequence: CDR1 SGHVS, CDR2 FNYEAQ. The CDR3 extends over 16 amino acids. Sequenced material: PBMCs or a T cell subset sorted from them (not recorded which). This sequence originates from an adult woman who had mild COVID-19 (a few samples of this study predate the infection). Cell type and time point are not known. V usage is TRBV7-6 and J usage is TRBJ1-6; weak D call: TRBD1 (5 bases). CDR3 sequence: CASSLGRGSYNSPLHF. For the CDR3, the DNA is TGTGCCAGCAGCTTAGGTCGGGGGTCCTATAATTCACCCCTCCACTTT.